The 18 T cell receptor beta chains presented below share a single source sample, sequenced in a study of T cell responses to AZD1222 COVID-19 vaccine listed by TCRdb under 2021. The time point label of this sample denotes: about 28 days (+/-7) after the second vaccine dose. Receptor libraries were prepared by the immunoSEQ multiplex PCR assay. TCRdb stores this immuneACCESS table with in-frame sequences only. Part of the clones is absent; in the studies checked, under half of the shortfall reflects unresolved V genes, and no reason is known for the rest. Across this sample there are fewer than 200,000 clones, with around nine tenths seen only once. The top ten clones comprise 11% of the sample. The input for sequencing was peripheral blood, taken 28 days after the second AZD1222 dose. These receptors were collected from an adult who received the AZD1222 COVID-19 vaccine.

This chain links TRBV6-2 or TRBV6-3 with TRBJ2-2, with TRBD1 matching 11 bases. This CDR3 comprises 17 residues. The ends lost 5 bases at V and 3 bases at J; junction bases unmatched: 8. Per germline, CDR1 MNHEY and CDR2 SVGEGT. The DNA for the CDR3 is TGTGCCAGCAGTAGAACTCCGGGACAGGGGGACACCGGGGAGCTGTTTTTT. As protein: CASSRTPGQGDTGELFF.

This chain joins TRBV2 and TRBJ1-5, with 8 positions matching TRBD1. Germline CDR1 SNHLY, CDR2 FYNNEI. V lost 4 bases, J lost 2 bases, and 4 bases stayed unmatched. The CDR3 extends over 15 amino acids. The CDR3 here is CASSGGTGGNQPQHF. The CDR3 nucleotides read TGTGCCAGCAGTGGGGGGACAGGAGGCAATCAGCCCCAGCATTTT.

The chain carries TRBV19 and TRBJ1-2; TRBD1 agrees at 8 bases. Unmatched junction bases numbered 10, after V lost 5 bases and J lost 2 bases. The germline V gene encodes CDR1 LNHDA and CDR2 SQIVND (reference sequence). This CDR3 region has 16 residues. The CDR3 DNA is TGTGCCAGTAGTCCGATAGGACAGGGCAAAAACTATGGCTACACCTTC. This translates into CASSPIGQGKNYGYTF. Together with reference TRBV19 and TRBJ1-2, the CDR3 gives the full variable domain: DGGITQSPKYLFRKEGQNVTLSCEQNLNHDAMYWYRQDPGQGLRLIYYSQIVNDFQKGDIAEGYSVSREKKESFPLTVTSAQKNPTAFYLCASSPIGQGKNYGYTFGSGTRLTVV.

On this clone: At the DNA level, this CDR3 is encoded by other sequences in the same sample as well. The genes are TRBV7-2 and TRBJ1-5, with 9 positions matching TRBD1. CDR3 length equals 15 residues. V lost 3 bases to trimming and J lost 5 bases; unmatched junction nucleotides: 5. Germline CDR1 and CDR2: SGHTA and FQGNSA. CDR3 nucleotides: TGTGCCAGCAGCTTGCGGACAGGGGCCGATCAGCCCCAGCATTTT. Translation gives CASSLRTGADQPQHF.

The chain has TRBV2 and TRBJ1-6; TRBD1 might be the D (5 bases). This CDR3 has 12 residues. Trimming cost V 3 bases and J 11 bases, with 8 bases left between them. CDR1 is SNHLY, CDR2 FYNNEI, per germline. The CDR3 nucleotides are TGTGCCAGCAGTGAGCTGGGGGCACCCCTCCACTTT. It codes for CASSELGAPLHF.

The gene calls are TRBV5-1 and TRBJ2-3; a weak D match, TRBD2 (5 bases). This CDR3 region has 13 residues. Looked up from germline, CDR1 is SGHRS and CDR2 is YFSETQ. V was cut by 5 bases and J by 1 base, with 8 bases left in between. CDR3 loop: CASRPGGTDTQYF. The DNA of the CDR3 is TGCGCCAGCAGACCCGGGGGCACAGATACGCAGTATTTT.

This clone was found once. V and J are TRBV15 and TRBJ1-1; 7 nucleotides line up with TRBD1. Losses at the gene ends were 7 bases for V and 4 bases for J; bases not matched to a gene: 9. CDR1 and CDR2 (germline): LNHNV, YYDKDF (reference sequence). The CDR3 is made up of 14 amino acids. CDR3: CATTRDRAGTEAFF. The CDR3 DNA reads TGTGCCACCACCCGAGACAGGGCGGGCACTGAAGCTTTCTTT.

The chain carries TRBV29-1 and TRBJ2-1; D unclear. In germline, CDR1 is SQVTM, CDR2 ANQGSEA. The CDR3 sequence is 15 residues long. The germline V and J ends were trimmed by 7 bases and 0 bases, with 16 bases remaining between them. The CDR3: CSAVSPAFSYNEQFF. The CDR3 DNA follows: TGCAGCGCCGTGAGTCCGGCCTTCTCCTACAATGAGCAGTTCTTC.

This chain uses TRBV2 with TRBJ2-2, with a possible D match to TRBD1 (6 bases). There are 12 residues in the CDR3. The V gene lost 7 bases and the J gene lost 5 bases, with 8 bases spanning the gap. Germline V CDR1 and CDR2: SNHLY, FYNNEI. The chain's CDR3 is CASTGETGELFF. The DNA of the CDR3 is TGTGCCAGCACAGGGGAAACCGGGGAGCTGTTTTTT.

The chain recombines TRBV4-1 with TRBJ2-2; no clear D gene. Germline V lookup: CDR1 MGHRA, CDR2 YSYEKL. Deletions cut 5 bases from V and 2 bases from J, with 15 bases between. CDR3 length equals 16 residues. CDR3 loop: CASSYDTALNTGELFF. CDR3 nucleotides: TGCGCCAGCAGCTACGACACCGCCCTTAACACCGGGGAGCTGTTTTTT.

The rearrangement joins TRBV4-2 to TRBJ2-5; 10 positions agree with TRBD2. This CDR3 region has 15 residues. Germline lookup yields CDR1 LGHNA and CDR2 YNFKEQ. The trim removed 5 bases at V and 4 bases at J, leaving 7 bases unmatched. The CDR3 nucleotides are TGTGCCAGCAGCTCACAGGCTAGCGGGGGAGAGACCCAGTACTTC. Its translation is CASSSQASGGETQYF.

The chain joins TRBV6-5 to TRBJ1-5; D not resolved. The length of the CDR3 is 13 residues. CDR1 is MNHEY and CDR2 is SVGAGI in the germline V gene. Trimming took off 7 bases at V and 5 bases at J, with 12 bases between the two ends. CDR3 DNA: TGTGCCAGCAACCCAAGGTGGGATCAGCCCCAGCATTTT. The encoded protein is CASNPRWDQPQHF.

With regard to this clone: The same CDR3 is also encoded by other DNA sequences in this sample. The genes are TRBV12-3 or TRBV12-4 and TRBJ2-3; D might be TRBD2 (6 bases). The CDR3 loop spans 12 amino acids. Trimming pared 5 bases from V and 5 bases from J, leaving 8 bases between. CDR3 sequence: CASSLRGDTQYF. CDR3 nucleotide sequence: TGTGCCAGCAGTCTGCGGGGAGATACGCAGTATTTT.

This chain uses TRBV24-1 with TRBJ2-5, with 8 bases fitting TRBD1. The CDR3 totals 15 residues. With 3 bases clipped from V and 5 bases from J, the junction kept 7 bases outside the gene matches. The V gene's germline CDR1 is KGHDR and CDR2 SFDVKD. The CDR3 DNA reads as TGTGCCACCAGTGATGGGGGACAGGAGAGGGAGACCCAGTACTTC. It specifies CATSDGGQERETQYF.

The rearrangement joins TRBV6-2 or TRBV6-3 to TRBJ1-5; 10 bases align to TRBD1. From germline, CDR1 is MNHEY and CDR2 SVGEGT. The V and J ends lost 5 bases and 3 bases, in that order; junction bases with no gene match: 7. The length of the CDR3 is 16 residues. The CDR3 nucleotides are TGTGCCAGCAGTCAACGGACAGGGGGACACAATCAGCCCCAGCATTTT. Its translation is CASSQRTGGHNQPQHF.

Written as DNA, the CDR3 is TGCGCCAGCAGCTTGGAGACAGGGGGTAACCATGAGCAGTTCTTC. It encodes CASSLETGGNHEQFF. This chain connects TRBV5-1 to TRBJ2-1; 9 bases fit TRBD1. The CDR3 covers 15 residues. V lost 0 bases and J lost 8; bases outside the gene matches: 6. CDR1 is SGHRS, CDR2 YFSETQ, per germline.

The table lists this clone with a count of one. J is TRBJ1-1 and V is TRBV7-9; the match to TRBD1 covers 8 bases. With 5 bases clipped from V and 3 bases from J, the junction kept 8 bases outside the gene matches. Germline V gives CDR1 SEHNR, CDR2 FQNEAQ (reference sequence). This CDR3 has 15 amino acids. The CDR3 protein is CASSPRDRWDTEAFF. Written as DNA, the CDR3 is TGTGCCAGCAGCCCCCGGGACAGGTGGGACACTGAAGCTTTCTTT.

This chain uses TRBV28 with TRBJ2-7, with 7 bases lining up with TRBD1. With V trimmed by 1 base and J by 6 bases, 6 bases remained unmatched. CDR3 length equals 14 residues. CDR1 is MDHEN, CDR2 SYDVKM, per germline. In nucleotides, the CDR3 is TGTGCCAGCAGTTTATTTAACAGGGGTATCGAGCAGTACTTC. Its translation is CASSLFNRGIEQYF.